The 22 T cell receptor beta chains below come from one sample, sequenced in a study of identical twins. TCRdb re-called the 5' RACE reads with MiXCR, one entry per CDR3 protein. The sample consists of 1,800,000 or so distinct CDR3 sequences, less than 40% of them appearing once. Sample: cord blood. The origin of the receptors is a newborn girl in good health.

A few counts support this clonotype. The V and J genes are TRBV20-1 and TRBJ2-1; tentatively, D is TRBD1 (8 bases). Germline values: CDR1 DFQATT, CDR2 SNEGSKA (reference sequence). The V end was cut by 0 bases, the J end by 2 bases, with 20 bases between. CDR3 length equals 18 residues. The CDR3 here is CSARDRVGQGGAYNEQFF. The CDR3 DNA reads as TGCAGTGCTAGAGATCGGGTTGGACAGGGAGGGGCCTACAATGAGCAGTTCTTC.

The chain couples TRBV6-5 to TRBJ1-2, with D possibly being TRBD1 (5 bases). CDR3 length: 15 amino acids. Trimming took 7 bases from V and 4 from J, leaving 19 bases between them. Germline CDR1 and CDR2: MNHEY and SVGAGI. CDR3 nucleotide sequence: TGTGCCAGCAAACCCCCCGAGACAGCTGGCTATGGCTACACCTTC. It specifies CASKPPETAGYGYTF.

The genes are TRBV6-1 and TRBJ1-3; D uncertain. The CDR3 runs to 14 residues. Germline loops: CDR1 MNHNS, CDR2 SASEGT. The V end lost 1 base, the J end lost 7 bases, and 11 bases lay between the germline ends. CDR3 in DNA: TGTGCCAGCAGTGAAGGGGCAGGTGGCAACACCATATATTTT. Protein sequence: CASSEGAGGNTIYF.

Concerning this clonotype itself: A much larger clone lies one base from this, so it may be a read error. The chain couples TRBV6-6 to TRBJ2-7; 8 bases fit TRBD1. Losses at the gene ends were 0 bases for V and 1 base for J; bases not matched to a gene: 2. Germline assignment: CDR1 MNHNY and CDR2 SVGAGI (reference sequence). The CDR3 is 15 residues long. The CDR3 sequence: CASSYSQGVSYEQYF. CDR3 nucleotide sequence: TGTGCCAGCAGTTACTCACAGGGGGTGTCCTACGAGCAGTACTTC.

This sequence joins TRBV5-6 and TRBJ2-1; 8 nucleotides match TRBD1. The CDR3 runs to 17 residues. The V segment lost 0 bases and the J segment 1 base; nucleotides outside the gene matches: 6. Looked up from germline, CDR1 is SGHDT and CDR2 is YYEEEE. CDR3 coding DNA: TGTGCCAGCAGCTTGGCCCCAGGGGGCCTTTCCTACAATGAGCAGTTCTTC. Translation gives CASSLAPGGLSYNEQFF.

A few counts support this clonotype. The genes are TRBV10-2 and TRBJ1-5; D is unclear. The CDR3 spans 13 residues. The germline CDR1 and CDR2 sequences are WSHSY and SAAADI. Trimming pared 3 bases from V and 2 bases from J, leaving 5 bases between. The CDR3 sequence: CASSDSRNQPQHF. In nucleotides, the CDR3 is TGCGCCAGCAGTGATAGCCGCAATCAGCCCCAGCATTTT.

This chain joins TRBV27 and TRBJ1-1, with a weak D call TRBD1 (5 bases). The V end lost 4 bases, the J end lost 2 bases, and 11 bases lay between the germline ends. CDR1 is MNHEY, CDR2 SMNVEV, per germline (reference sequence). There are 14 residues in the CDR3. The CDR3 bases are TGTGCCAGCAGTTGGGACGGAGCCAACACTGAAGCTTTCTTT. Translation gives CASSWDGANTEAFF.

In this sample, this clonotype turned up many times. The chain employs TRBV28 and TRBJ2-3; possibly TRBD1 or TRBD2 for D (6 bases each). The CDR3 sequence is 13 residues long. V dropped 10 bases and J dropped 0 bases, with 11 bases sitting between them. CDR1 is MDHEN, CDR2 SYDVKM, per germline. DNA for the CDR3: TGTGCCATCCGAGGGGGGAGCACAGATACGCAGTATTTT. It is translated as CAIRGGSTDTQYF.

In its sample, this clonotype was seen a few times. The J gene is TRBJ1-1, the V gene TRBV7-9; 9 positions match TRBD1. Germline V gene lookup returns CDR1 SEHNR and CDR2 FQNEAQ (reference sequence). Germline trimming cut 1 base from V and 1 base from J; bases unmatched to any gene: 7. The CDR3 is 17 amino acids. As DNA, the CDR3 is TGTGCCAGCAGCTTAGTCACAGGGGGCGCACAGAACACTGAAGCTTTCTTT. Its protein is CASSLVTGGAQNTEAFF.

This clonotype was observed many times. The chain employs TRBV12-3 or TRBV12-4 and TRBJ2-7, with 11 bases that match TRBD1. V trimming: 4 bases; J trimming: 6 bases; junction bases outside the gene matches: 2. This CDR3 is 13 amino acids long. CDR3 in DNA: TGTGCCAGCAGTTCAGGGACAGGGGGCGAGCAGTACTTC. Encoded protein: CASSSGTGGEQYF.

The CDR3 bases are TGTGCCAGCAGCTTAAGTGGGCTAGCTGTACCGGTCGGGCAGTACTTC. Translation gives CASSLSGLAVPVGQYF. This sequence joins TRBV7-2 and TRBJ2-5; weak D call: TRBD2 (5 bases). The CDR3 covers 16 residues. Trimming removed 2 bases at V and 11 bases at J, with 24 bases between. CDR1 is SGHTA, CDR2 FQGNSA, per germline.

The V call is TRBV20-1, the J call TRBJ2-7; D is ambiguous. The CDR3 spans 14 residues. The V gene lost 6 bases and the J gene lost 0 bases, with 15 bases spanning the gap. Germline V gene lookup returns CDR1 DFQATT and CDR2 SNEGSKA (reference sequence). The CDR3 here is CSAASGRLSYEQYF. The CDR3 DNA follows: TGCAGTGCAGCCTCCGGACGGCTCTCCTACGAGCAGTACTTC.

This clonotype was seen more than once but under ten times. The J gene is TRBJ2-7, the V gene TRBV10-3; the D gene is possibly TRBD1 (7 bases). Matching the DNA end better, TRBJ2-5 makes the J call doubtful. Germline values: CDR1 ENHRY, CDR2 SYGVKD. The CDR3 contains 12 residues. The DNA of the CDR3 is TGTGCCATCAGATCAGGGGGGGAGACCCAGTACTTC. As protein: CAIRSGGETQYF.

This chain joins TRBV20-1 and TRBJ2-4; 7 positions match TRBD1. The last part of the DNA fits TRBJ2-7 better; the J call may be wrong. From germline, CDR1 is DFQATT and CDR2 SNEGSKA (reference sequence). The CDR3 is 13 amino acids. CDR3 coding DNA: TGCAGTGCTAGGACAGGGTCCGACTACGAGCAGTACTTC. Protein sequence: CSARTGSDYEQYF.

Comments on this clonotype: This may stem from a read error, because a much larger clone lies one nucleotide away. This sequence joins TRBV11-2 and TRBJ2-4, with 7 positions matching TRBD1. The ends lost 1 base at V and 13 bases at J; junction bases unmatched: 7. Germline assignment: CDR1 SGHAT and CDR2 FQNNGV. The CDR3 is 13 amino acids. In nucleotides, the CDR3 is TGTGCCAGCAGCTTAGGGGGACAGTACGCGCAGTACTTC. Its protein is CASSLGGQYAQYF.

In the case of this clonotype: At one end, the junction sequence differs from germline, possibly due to a read error. The J gene is TRBJ1-1, the V gene TRBV4-1, with unresolved D. Germline assignment: CDR1 MGHRA and CDR2 YSYEKL. This CDR3 has 15 amino acids. CDR3: CASSREGHLNPEAFF. The DNA for the CDR3 is TGCGCCAGCAGTCGAGAGGGTCACTTGAACCCTGAAGCTTTCTTT.

This clonotype was counted only a few times. This sequence joins TRBV4-1 and TRBJ1-4; the D is unclear. Germline values: CDR1 MGHRA, CDR2 YSYEKL. Trimming stripped 4 bases from V and 2 bases from J, with 14 bases between. The CDR3 covers 16 residues. Here the CDR3 DNA reads TGCGCCAGCAGCCCTAACGGTGCGGCGACTAATGAAAAACTGTTTTTT. Residues: CASSPNGAATNEKLFF.

The CDR3 region has the DNA TGTGCCACCAGGAAAAAAGCCGGCTCCCAGCAGTTCTTC. Translating it yields CATRKKAGSQQFF. This sequence joins TRBV15 and TRBJ2-1; D is unresolved. This CDR3 contains 13 residues. Trimming took off 6 bases at V and 11 bases at J, with 17 bases between the two ends. Germline CDR1 is LNHNV and CDR2 is YYDKDF (reference sequence). Complete variable domain (other parts from reference TRBV15 and TRBJ2-1): DAMVIQNPRYQVTQFGKPVTLSCSQTLNHNVMYWYQQKSSQAPKLLFHYYDKDFNNEADTPDNFQSRRPNTSFCFLDIRSPGLGDTAMYLCATRKKAGSQQFFGPGTRLTVL.

This clonotype was seen only once. The rearrangement links TRBV12-3 or TRBV12-4 to TRBJ2-1; either TRBD1 or TRBD2 may supply D (5 bases each). Trimming cost V 6 bases and J 7 bases, with 28 bases left between them. This CDR3 is built from 18 residues. This CDR3 reads CASSPLGLAVSFTNEQFF. CDR3 sequence (DNA): TGTGCCAGCAGCCCCCTGGGGCTAGCTGTATCGTTCACTAATGAGCAGTTCTTC.

V is TRBV7-2 and J is TRBJ2-1; 11 bases map to TRBD2. Judging by the DNA end, TRBJ2-7 fits better; the J call may be wrong. Germline assignment: CDR1 SGHTA and CDR2 FQGNSA. The CDR3 loop spans 18 amino acids. CDR3 sequence: CASSLFFLGLAAYNEQYF. CDR3 DNA sequence: TGTGCCAGCAGCTTATTTTTCTTGGGACTAGCGGCTTACAATGAGCAGTACTTC.

The V gene is TRBV6-5, the J gene TRBJ2-7, with unresolved D. The V and J ends lost 5 bases and 7 bases respectively, with 18 bases between them. The CDR3 runs to 14 residues. From germline, CDR1 is MNHEY and CDR2 SVGAGI. The CDR3 nucleotides are TGTGCCAGCAGTCCTAGAGGTGTCCACAGTGAGCAGTACTTC. The encoded protein is CASSPRGVHSEQYF.

The rearrangement uses TRBV4-2 and TRBJ1-6, with D tentatively TRBD1 (5 bases). This CDR3 has 19 residues. Germline V lookup: CDR1 LGHNA, CDR2 YNFKEQ. Trimming stripped 0 bases from V and 7 bases from J, with 22 bases between. In DNA form, the CDR3 reads TGTGCCAGCAGCCAAGAGGTCTCTCTTTCCTGGGACCAAAATTCACCCCTCCACTTT. Its translation is CASSQEVSLSWDQNSPLHF.